The entry that follows covers one T cell receptor (beta chain) sequence. Antigen specificity is unknown. The entry originates in a study of blood T cells in healthy people across ages. The CDR3 is 13 residues long. Germline V CDR1 and CDR2: SGHTA, FQGNSA. Trimming left V 1 base short and J 11 bases short, with 14 bases between. Overall study results and limits: Higher diversity and more naive CD4+ cells were features of long-lived donors, compared to aged donors. A roughly linear fall in TCR beta diversity per million T cells was seen with increasing age.

Through a sample-barcoded 5' primer and a J-beta primer mix, a second PCR was run for roughly 7 to 11 cycles. The template-switch adaptor was a 5' adaptor with 12 random nucleotides. It tagged each cDNA molecule. Any given sample supplied a minimum of 3 million CDR3-containing paired-end reads. Each CDR3 protein is one row after TCRdb ran MiXCR on the 5' RACE reads. The sample lists 540,000 or so distinct CDR3 sequences; 25% to 30% were seen once. The sample was blood. This TCR was sampled from a woman in her sixties or seventies in good health. The chain couples TRBV7-2 to TRBJ2-5, with D perhaps matching TRBD2 (5 bases). CDR3: CASSLVGGERQYF. CDR3 bases: TGTGCCAGCAGCTTAGTTGGAGGAGAGAGGCAGTACTTC.